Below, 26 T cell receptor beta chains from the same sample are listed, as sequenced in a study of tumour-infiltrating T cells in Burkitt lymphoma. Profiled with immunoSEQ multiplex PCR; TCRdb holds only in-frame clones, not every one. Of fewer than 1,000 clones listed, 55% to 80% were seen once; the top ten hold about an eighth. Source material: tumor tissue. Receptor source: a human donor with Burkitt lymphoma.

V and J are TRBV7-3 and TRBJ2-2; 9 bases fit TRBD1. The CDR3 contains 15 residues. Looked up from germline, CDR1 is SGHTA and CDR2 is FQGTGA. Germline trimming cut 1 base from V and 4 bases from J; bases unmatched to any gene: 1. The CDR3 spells CASSLMGQGTGELFF. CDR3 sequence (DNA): TGTGCCAGCAGCTTAATGGGACAGGGCACCGGGGAGCTGTTTTTT.

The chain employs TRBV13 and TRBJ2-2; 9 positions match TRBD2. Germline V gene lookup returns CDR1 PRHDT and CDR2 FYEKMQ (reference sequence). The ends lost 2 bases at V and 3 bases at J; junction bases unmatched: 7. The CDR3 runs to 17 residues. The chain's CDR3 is CASSLWGGRADTGELFF. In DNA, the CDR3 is TGTGCCAGCAGCTTATGGGGCGGGAGGGCCGACACCGGGGAGCTGTTTTTT.

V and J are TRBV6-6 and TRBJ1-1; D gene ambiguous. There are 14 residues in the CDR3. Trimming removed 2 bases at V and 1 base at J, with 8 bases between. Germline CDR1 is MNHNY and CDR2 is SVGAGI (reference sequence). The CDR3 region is CASSYQHQNTEAFF. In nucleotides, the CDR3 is TGTGCCAGCAGTTACCAACACCAGAACACTGAAGCTTTCTTT.

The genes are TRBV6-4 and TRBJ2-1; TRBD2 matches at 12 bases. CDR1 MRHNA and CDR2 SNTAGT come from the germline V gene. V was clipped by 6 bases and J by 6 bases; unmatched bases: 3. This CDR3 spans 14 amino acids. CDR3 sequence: CASSVLAGGNEQFF. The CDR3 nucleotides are TGTGCCAGCAGCGTACTAGCGGGAGGCAATGAGCAGTTCTTC.

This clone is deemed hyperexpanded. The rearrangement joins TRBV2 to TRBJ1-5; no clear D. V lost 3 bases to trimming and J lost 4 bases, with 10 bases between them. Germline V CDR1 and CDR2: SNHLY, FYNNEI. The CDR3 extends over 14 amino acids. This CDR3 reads CASSEGFSNQPQHF. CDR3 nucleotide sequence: TGTGCCAGCAGTGAGGGGTTTAGTAATCAGCCCCAGCATTTT.

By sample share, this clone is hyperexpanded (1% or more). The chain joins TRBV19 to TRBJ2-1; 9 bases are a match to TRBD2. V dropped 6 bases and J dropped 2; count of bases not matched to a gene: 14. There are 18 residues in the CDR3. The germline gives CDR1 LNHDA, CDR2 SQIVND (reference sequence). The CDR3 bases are TGTGCCAGTAGCCCCCTCGCGGGAGGGTGGGGCCCCTACAATGAGCAGTTCTTC. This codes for CASSPLAGGWGPYNEQFF. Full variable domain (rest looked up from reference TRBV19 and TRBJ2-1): DGGITQSPKYLFRKEGQNVTLSCEQNLNHDAMYWYRQDPGQGLRLIYYSQIVNDFQKGDIAEGYSVSREKKESFPLTVTSAQKNPTAFYLCASSPLAGGWGPYNEQFFGPGTRLTVL.

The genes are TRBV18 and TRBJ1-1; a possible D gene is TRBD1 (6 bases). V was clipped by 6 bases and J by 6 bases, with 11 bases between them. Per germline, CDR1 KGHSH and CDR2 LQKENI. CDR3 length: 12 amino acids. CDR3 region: CASSSGVAEAFF. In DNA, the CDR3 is TGTGCCAGCTCGTCAGGGGTAGCTGAAGCTTTCTTT.

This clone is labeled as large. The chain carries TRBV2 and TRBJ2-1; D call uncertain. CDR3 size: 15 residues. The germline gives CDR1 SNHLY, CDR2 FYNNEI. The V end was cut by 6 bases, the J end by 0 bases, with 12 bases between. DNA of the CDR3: TGTGCCAGCAGCTCTGACCCGAGCTCCTACAATGAGCAGTTCTTC. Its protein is CASSSDPSSYNEQFF.

In DNA, the CDR3 is TGTGCCTGGAGTGTTCCTAATCAAGAGACCCAGTACTTC. Residues: CAWSVPNQETQYF. This chain connects TRBV30 to TRBJ2-5; D is unclear. The CDR3 length is 13 residues. The germline CDR1 and CDR2 sequences are GTSNPN and SVGIG (reference sequence). V shed 0 bases and J shed 2 bases, with 7 bases lying between them.

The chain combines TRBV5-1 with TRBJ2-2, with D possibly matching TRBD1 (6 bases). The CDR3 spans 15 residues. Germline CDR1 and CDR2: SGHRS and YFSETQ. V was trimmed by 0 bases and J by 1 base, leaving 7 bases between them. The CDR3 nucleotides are TGCGCCAGCAGCTTGGGGACAGAGAACACCGGGGAGCTGTTTTTT. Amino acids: CASSLGTENTGELFF.

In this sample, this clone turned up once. The CDR3 DNA reads TGTGCCGGAGGACAGACCGCCTACGAGCAGTACTTC. This codes for CAGGQTAYEQYF. The rearrangement joins TRBV2 to TRBJ2-7; TRBD1 is a possible D gene (6 bases). The germline V gene encodes CDR1 SNHLY and CDR2 FYNNEI. This CDR3 is built from 12 residues. Trimming stripped 11 bases from V and 2 bases from J, with 13 bases between.

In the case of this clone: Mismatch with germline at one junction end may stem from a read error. The CDR3 region has the DNA TGCGCCAGCAGCCAAGCGGAGGGAGGAGGCTACGAGCAGTACTTT. It translates to CASSQAEGGGYEQYF. V gene TRBV4-1 combines with J gene TRBJ2-7; TRBD2 is a possible D gene (6 bases). Germline V gene lookup returns CDR1 MGHRA and CDR2 YSYEKL. The CDR3 consists of 15 residues.

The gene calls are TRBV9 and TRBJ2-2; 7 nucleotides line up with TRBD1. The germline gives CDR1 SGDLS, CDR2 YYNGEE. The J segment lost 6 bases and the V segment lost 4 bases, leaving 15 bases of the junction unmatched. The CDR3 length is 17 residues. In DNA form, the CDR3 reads TGTGCCAGCAGCCAGGGGGACATTCGGTCACGCTCCGGGGAGCTGTTTTTT. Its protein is CASSQGDIRSRSGELFF. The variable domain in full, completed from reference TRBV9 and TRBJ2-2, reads DSGVTQTPKHLITATGQRVTLRCSPRSGDLSVYWYQQSLDQGLQFLIQYYNGEERAKGNILERFSAQQFPDLHSELNLSSLELGDSALYFCASSQGDIRSRSGELFFGEGSRLTVL.

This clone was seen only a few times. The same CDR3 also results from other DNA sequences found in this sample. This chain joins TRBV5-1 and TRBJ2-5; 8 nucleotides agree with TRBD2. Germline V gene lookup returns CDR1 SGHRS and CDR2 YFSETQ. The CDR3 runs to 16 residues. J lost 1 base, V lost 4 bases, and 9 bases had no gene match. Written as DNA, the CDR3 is TGCGCCAGCAGCGGTAGCGGGATGCTAATCCAAGAGACCCAGTACTTC. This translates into CASSGSGMLIQETQYF.

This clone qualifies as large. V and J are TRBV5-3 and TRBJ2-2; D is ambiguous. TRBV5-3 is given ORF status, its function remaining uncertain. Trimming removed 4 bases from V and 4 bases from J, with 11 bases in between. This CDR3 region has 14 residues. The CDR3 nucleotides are TGTGCCAGAAGCCCCGTTAGGTGCACCGGGGAGCTGTTTTTT. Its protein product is CARSPVRCTGELFF.

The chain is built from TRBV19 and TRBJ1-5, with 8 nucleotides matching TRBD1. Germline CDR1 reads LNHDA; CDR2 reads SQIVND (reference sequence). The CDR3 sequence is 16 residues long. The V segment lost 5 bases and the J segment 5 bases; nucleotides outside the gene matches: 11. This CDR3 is CASSLLDRGVDQPQHF. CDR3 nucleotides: TGTGCCAGTAGTTTACTAGACAGGGGTGTCGATCAGCCCCAGCATTTT.

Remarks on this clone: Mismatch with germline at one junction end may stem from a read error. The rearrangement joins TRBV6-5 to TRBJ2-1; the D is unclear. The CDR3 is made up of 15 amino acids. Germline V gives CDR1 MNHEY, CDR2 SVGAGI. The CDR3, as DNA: TGTGCCACCAGTCGCCCTCCTATAGTAGGCAATGAGCAGTTCTTC. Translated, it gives CATSRPPIVGNEQFF.

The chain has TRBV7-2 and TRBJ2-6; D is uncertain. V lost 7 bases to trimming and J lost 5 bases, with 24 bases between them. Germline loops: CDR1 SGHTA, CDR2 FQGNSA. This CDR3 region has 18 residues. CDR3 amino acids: CASKRQLRRQSRANVLTF. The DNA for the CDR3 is TGTGCCAGCAAGCGCCAGTTAAGACGACAAAGTCGGGCCAACGTCCTGACTTTC.

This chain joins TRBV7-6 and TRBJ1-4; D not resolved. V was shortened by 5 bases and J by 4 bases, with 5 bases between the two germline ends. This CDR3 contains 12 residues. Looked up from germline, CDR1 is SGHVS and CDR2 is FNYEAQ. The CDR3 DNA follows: TGTGCCAGCAGCCATTATAATGAAAAACTGTTTTTT. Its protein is CASSHYNEKLFF. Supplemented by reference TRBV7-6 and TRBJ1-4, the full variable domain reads GAGVSQSPRYKVTKRGQDVALRCDPISGHVSLYWYRQALGQGPEFLTYFNYEAQQDKSGLPNDRFSAERPEGSISTLTIQRTEQRDSAMYRCASSHYNEKLFFGSGTQLSVL.

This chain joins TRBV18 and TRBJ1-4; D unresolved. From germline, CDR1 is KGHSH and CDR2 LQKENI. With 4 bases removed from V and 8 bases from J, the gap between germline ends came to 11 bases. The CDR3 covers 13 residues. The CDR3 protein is CASSLGNGEKLFF. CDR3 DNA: TGTGCCAGCTCACTAGGGAATGGGGAAAAACTGTTTTTT.

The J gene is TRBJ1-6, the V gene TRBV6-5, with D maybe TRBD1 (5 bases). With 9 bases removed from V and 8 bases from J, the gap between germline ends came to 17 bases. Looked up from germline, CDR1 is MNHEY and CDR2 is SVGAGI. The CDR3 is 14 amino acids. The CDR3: CASAPTVLDSPLHF. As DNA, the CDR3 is TGTGCCAGTGCTCCGACAGTACTCGATTCACCCCTCCACTTT.

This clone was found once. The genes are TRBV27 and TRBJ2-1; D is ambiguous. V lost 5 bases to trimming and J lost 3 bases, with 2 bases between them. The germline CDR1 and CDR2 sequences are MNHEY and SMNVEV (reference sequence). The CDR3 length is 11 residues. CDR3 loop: CASSVYNEQFF. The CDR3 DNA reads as TGTGCCAGCAGTGTCTACAATGAGCAGTTCTTC.

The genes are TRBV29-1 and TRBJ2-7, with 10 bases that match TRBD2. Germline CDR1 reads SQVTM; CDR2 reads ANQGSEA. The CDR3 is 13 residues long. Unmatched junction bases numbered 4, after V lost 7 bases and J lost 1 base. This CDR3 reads CSAGTSVSYEQYF. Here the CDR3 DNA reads TGCAGCGCCGGGACTAGCGTTTCCTACGAGCAGTACTTC.

The CDR3 sequence is CASSPQIDDEQFF. The CDR3 region has the DNA TGTGCCAGCTCACCACAAATCGACGATGAGCAGTTCTTC. The chain joins TRBV18 to TRBJ2-1, with D hard to call. This CDR3 is 13 amino acids long. V lost 1 base to trimming and J lost 8 bases, with 9 bases between them. Germline lookup yields CDR1 KGHSH and CDR2 LQKENI.

CDR3 sequence: CASRGGRASEQFF. In DNA form, the CDR3 reads TGTGCCAGCAGAGGCGGGAGGGCCAGTGAGCAGTTCTTC. V gene TRBV6-5 combines with J gene TRBJ2-1; 9 bases fit TRBD2. After removal of 6 bases from V and 9 bases from J, the junction contained 6 bases not matched to a gene. The CDR3 is 13 amino acids. Germline V gene data show CDR1 as MNHEY and CDR2 as SVGAGI.

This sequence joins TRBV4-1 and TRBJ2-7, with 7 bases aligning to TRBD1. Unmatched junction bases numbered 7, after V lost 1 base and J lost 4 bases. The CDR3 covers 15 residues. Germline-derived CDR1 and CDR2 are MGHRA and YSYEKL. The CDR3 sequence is CASSQVTGILYEQYF. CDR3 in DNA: TGCGCCAGCAGCCAAGTGACAGGGATCCTGTACGAGCAGTACTTC.